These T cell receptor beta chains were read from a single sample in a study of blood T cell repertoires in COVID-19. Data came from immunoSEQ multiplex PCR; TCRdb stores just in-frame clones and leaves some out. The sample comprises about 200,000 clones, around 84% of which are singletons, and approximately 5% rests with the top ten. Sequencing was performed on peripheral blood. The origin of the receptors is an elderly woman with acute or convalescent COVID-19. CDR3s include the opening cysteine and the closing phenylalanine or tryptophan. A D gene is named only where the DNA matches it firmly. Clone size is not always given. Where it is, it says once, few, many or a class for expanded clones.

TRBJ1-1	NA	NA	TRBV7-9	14	TGTGCCAGCAGAATAAACGGGGGGAATGTTGAAGCTTTCTTT	CASRINGGNVEAFF
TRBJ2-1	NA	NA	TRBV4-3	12	TGCGCCAGCAGCCAATGGCAAAATGAGCAGTTCTTC	CASSQWQNEQFF
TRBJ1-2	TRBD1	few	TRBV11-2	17	TGTGCCAGCAGCCGAAAAAGGACAGGTAGTTCGGGGTATGGCTACACCTTC	CASSRKRTGSSGYGYTF
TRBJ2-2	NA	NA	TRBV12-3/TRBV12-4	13	TGTGCCAGCAGTTTAGTCGAGGCCGGGGAGCTGTTTTTT	CASSLVEAGELFF
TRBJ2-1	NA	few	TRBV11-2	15	TGTGCCAGCAGCTACCAAGTGGGCCAGAATTCCGGGCAGTTCTTC	CASSYQVGQNSGQFF
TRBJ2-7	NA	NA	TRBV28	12	TGTGCCAGCAGTCGGGTCCGCTGGGAGCAGTACTTC	CASSRVRWEQYF
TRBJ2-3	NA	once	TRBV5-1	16	TGCGCCAGCAGCTTGGGCCGCAGCGGGAGCACAGATACGCAGTATTTT	CASSLGRSGSTDTQYF
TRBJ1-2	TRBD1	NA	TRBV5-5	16	TGTGCCAGCAGCTTTACACAGGGGGCGCGCTACTATGGCTACACCTTC	CASSFTQGARYYGYTF
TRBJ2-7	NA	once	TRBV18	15	TGTGCCAGCTCACCCCGGGGGGCATCTCCCTACGAGCAGTACTTC	CASSPRGASPYEQYF
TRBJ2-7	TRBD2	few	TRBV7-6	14	TGTGCCAGCAGCCCCTACAGCGGGGGACTCGAGCAGTACTTC	CASSPYSGGLEQYF
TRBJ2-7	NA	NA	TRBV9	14	TGTGCCAGCAGCGCCCGGGACTTCTCCTACGAGCAGTACTTC	CASSARDFSYEQYF
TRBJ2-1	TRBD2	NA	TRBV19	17	TGTGCCAGTAGTATCCCGCAGGGACTAGCCGACCACAATGAGCAGTTCTTC	CASSIPQGLADHNEQFF
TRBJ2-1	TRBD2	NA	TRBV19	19	TGTGCCAGTAGTCCCCGAATCGTCTCAGCGGGAGGTTTGCACAATGAGCAGTTCTTC	CASSPRIVSAGGLHNEQFF
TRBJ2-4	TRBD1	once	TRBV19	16	TGTGCCAGTAGTACCCGGGACAGGGGTGCCAAAAACATTCAGTACTTC	CASSTRDRGAKNIQYF
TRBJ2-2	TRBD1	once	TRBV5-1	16	TGCGCCAGCAGCGGTATCGGGACAGGGGTCAACGGGGAGCTGTTTTTT	CASSGIGTGVNGELFF
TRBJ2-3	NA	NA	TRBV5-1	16	TGCGCCAGCAGCGGAGCAGGGCTTGGGGGCACAGATACGCAGTATTTT	CASSGAGLGGTDTQYF
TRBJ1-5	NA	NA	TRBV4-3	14	TGCGCCAGCAGCCAAGATCTTTTCGGTCAGCCCCAGCATTTT	CASSQDLFGQPQHF
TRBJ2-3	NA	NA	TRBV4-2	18	TGTGCCAGCAGCCGGACCCTAGAGGGCTCGGGGGAGACAGATACGCAGTATTTT	CASSRTLEGSGETDTQYF
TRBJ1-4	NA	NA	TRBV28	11	TGTGCCAGCAGCGAGAGGGAAAAACTGTTTTTT	CASSEREKLFF
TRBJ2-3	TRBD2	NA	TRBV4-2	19	TGTGCCAGCAGCCAAGAGTGGTATCGCCCAGCGGGGCGCACAGATACGCAGTATTTT	CASSQEWYRPAGRTDTQYF
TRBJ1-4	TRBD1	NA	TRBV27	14	TGTGCCAGCAGTGCCCGGGACAGTAATGAAAAACTGTTTTTT	CASSARDSNEKLFF
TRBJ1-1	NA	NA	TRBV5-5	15	TGTGCCAGCAGCTCTTCCGGGGTAAGGAACACTGAAGCTTTCTTT	CASSSSGVRNTEAFF
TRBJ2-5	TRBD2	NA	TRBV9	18	TGTGCCAGCAGCGTAGGATCGGCTAGCGGGAATTTAAGAGAGACCCAGTACTTC	CASSVGSASGNLRETQYF
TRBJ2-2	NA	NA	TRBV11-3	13	TGTGCCAGCAGCCCCTCGGACACCGGGGAGCTGTTTTTT	CASSPSDTGELFF
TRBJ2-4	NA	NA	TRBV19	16	TGTGCCAGTAGTATAGATCGGGCGAACGTGGGGGGCATTCAGTACTTC	CASSIDRANVGGIQYF
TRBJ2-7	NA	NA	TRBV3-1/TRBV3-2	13	TGTGCCAGCAGCTACTCTAACTCCTACGAGCAGTACTTC	CASSYSNSYEQYF
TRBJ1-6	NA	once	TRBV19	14	TGTGCCAGTAGTATAATGACAGAGAATTCACCCCTCCACTTT	CASSIMTENSPLHF
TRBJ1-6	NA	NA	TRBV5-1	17	TGCGCCAGCAGCAACGAATTCGGGCAGGGGTATAATTCACCCCTCCACTTT	CASSNEFGQGYNSPLHF
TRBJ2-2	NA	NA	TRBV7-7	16	TGTGCTAGCACGGGCCCCCTTAGCGCGAACACCGGGGAGCTGTTTTTT	CASTGPLSANTGELFF
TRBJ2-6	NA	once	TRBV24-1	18	TGTGCCACCAGCGGAGGGAAACTCTCTGCCGCTGGGGCCAACGTCCTGACTTTC	CATSGGKLSAAGANVLTF
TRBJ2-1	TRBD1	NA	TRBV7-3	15	TGTGCCAGCAGCCCCATCCCGGGACAGTACAATGAGCAGTTCTTC	CASSPIPGQYNEQFF
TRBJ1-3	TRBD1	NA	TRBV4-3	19	TGCGCCAGCAGCCAAGCTCCCGGGACAGCCTATCAATCTGGAAACACCATATATTTT	CASSQAPGTAYQSGNTIYF
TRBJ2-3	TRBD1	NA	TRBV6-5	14	TGTGCCAGTACGGGACAGGGGGCTGGAGATACGCAGTATTTT	CASTGQGAGDTQYF
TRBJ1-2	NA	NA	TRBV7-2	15	TGTGCCAGCAGCTTAAATTCCATAGCTAACTATGGCTACACCTTC	CASSLNSIANYGYTF
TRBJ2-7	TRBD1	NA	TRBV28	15	TGTGCCAGCAGTTTATGGGGGACAGTACCTCGCGAGCAGTACTTC	CASSLWGTVPREQYF
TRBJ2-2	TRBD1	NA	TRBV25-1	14	TGTGCCAGCAGTGGGACAGGGGACGCCGGGGAGCTGTTTTTT	CASSGTGDAGELFF
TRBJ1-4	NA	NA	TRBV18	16	TGTGCCAGCTCACCTATAGTGGCGGGAGGAGATGAAAAACTGTTTTTT	CASSPIVAGGDEKLFF
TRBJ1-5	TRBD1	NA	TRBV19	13	TGTGCCAGTAGAGACAGGGGTAATCAGCCCCAGCATTTT	CASRDRGNQPQHF
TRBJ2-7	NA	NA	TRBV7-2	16	TGTGCCAGCAGCTCCGGGGGGGGACAGGGTTCCTACGAGCAGTACTTC	CASSSGGGQGSYEQYF
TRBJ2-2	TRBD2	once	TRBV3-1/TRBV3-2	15	TGTGCCAGCAGCGACAGCGGGAGGCCCACCGGGGAGCTGTTTTTT	CASSDSGRPTGELFF
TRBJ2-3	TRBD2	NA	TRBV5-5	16	TGTGCCAGCAGCTTAACGACTAGCGGGAGTTCAGATACGCAGTATTTT	CASSLTTSGSSDTQYF
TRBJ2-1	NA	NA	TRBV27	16	TGTGCCAGCAGACCCTATAGCGTGACTGGCCCTGGAGAGCAGTTCTTC	CASRPYSVTGPGEQFF
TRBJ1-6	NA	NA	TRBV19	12	TGTGCCAGTAGTATGAGGGTTTCACCCCTCCACTTT	CASSMRVSPLHF
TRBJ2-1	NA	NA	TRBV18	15	TGTGCCAGCTCACCACTACAGCGGATCAACAATGAGCAGTTCTTC	CASSPLQRINNEQFF
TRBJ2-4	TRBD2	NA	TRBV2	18	TGTGCCAGCAGCGGACATCTTGGACTAGCGGAAGCCAAAAACATTCAGTACTTC	CASSGHLGLAEAKNIQYF
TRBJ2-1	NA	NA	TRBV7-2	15	TGTGCCAGCAGCTTAAGGGGGAGCTCCTACAATGAGCAGTTCTTC	CASSLRGSSYNEQFF